The 28 T cell receptor beta chains listed next were all sequenced from one sample in a study of T-cell memory formation after mild COVID-19. In TCRdb, the 5' RACE reads were re-called with MiXCR into one record per CDR3 protein. The repertoire holds 500,000 to 650,000 distinct CDR3 sequences, with less than 25% as singletons. The sequenced sample was PBMCs or a T cell subset sorted from them (not recorded which). These receptors were collected from an adult woman who had mild COVID-19 (a few samples of this study predate the infection). Cell type and time point are not known.

V gene TRBV12-3 or TRBV12-4 combines with J gene TRBJ1-2; 9 nucleotides agree with TRBD1. V lost 6 bases and J lost 4; bases outside the gene matches: 6. The CDR3 totals 14 residues. CDR3 in DNA: TGTGCCAGCAGCTTTACAGGGGGCCCCTATGGCTACACCTTC. Translation gives CASSFTGGPYGYTF.

The chain carries TRBV7-8 and TRBJ2-3; D remains unclear. The CDR3 extends over 12 amino acids. CDR1 is SGHVS and CDR2 is FQNEAQ in the germline V gene. V was clipped by 2 bases and J by 10 bases, with 10 bases between them. This CDR3 is CASSLRSSPQYF. The CDR3 DNA reads as TGTGCCAGCAGCTTAAGGTCCAGTCCGCAGTATTTT.

A word on this clonotype: An end of the junction differs from the germline gene, which may be a read error. The chain is built from TRBV7-7 and TRBJ2-3; TRBD2 matches 7 bases. This CDR3 has 15 amino acids. Germline V lookup: CDR1 SSHAT, CDR2 FNYEAQ (reference sequence). CDR3 loop: CASSLGLAAGDTQYF. The CDR3 region has the DNA TGTGCTAGCAGCTTAGGTCTAGCGGCGGGAGATACGCAGTATTTT.

The chain joins TRBV14 to TRBJ1-1, with D tentatively TRBD1 (5 bases). The CDR3 is made up of 15 amino acids. Per germline, CDR1 SGHDN and CDR2 FVKESK. V was trimmed by 0 bases and J by 1 base, leaving 9 bases between them. In nucleotides, the CDR3 is TGTGCCAGCAGCCAAGATCGGGGGGAGAACACTGAAGCTTTCTTT. Translated, it gives CASSQDRGENTEAFF.

This clonotype has more than one count but fewer than ten. The chain has TRBV12-3 or TRBV12-4 and TRBJ2-1, with 10 bases lining up with TRBD2. This CDR3 is built from 15 residues. The junction had 9 bases not matched to a gene; V was cut back by 6 bases and J by 7 bases. CDR3 amino acids: CASRHSGGAGNEQFF. CDR3 bases: TGTGCCAGCAGGCACAGCGGGGGGGCGGGAAATGAGCAGTTCTTC.

This clonotype was recorded a few times. J is TRBJ1-6 and V is TRBV5-6, with D perhaps matching TRBD1 (5 bases). The germline CDR1 and CDR2 sequences are SGHDT and YYEEEE. The CDR3 runs 15 residues. V shed 3 bases and J shed 6 bases, with 13 bases lying between them. The CDR3 sequence: CASSSLGALNSPLHF. The CDR3 nucleotides read TGTGCCAGCAGCTCGCTCGGGGCGCTTAATTCACCCCTCCACTTT.

This rearrangement joins TRBV20-1 to TRBJ1-6; D remains ambiguous. The CDR3 is 15 amino acids. Germline V gene sequence: CDR1 DFQATT, CDR2 SNEGSKA (reference sequence). V was trimmed by 5 bases and J by 3 bases, leaving 14 bases between them. CDR3 coding DNA: TGCAGTGCTCGCCCTGAGGGAAGCTATAATTCACCCCTCCACTTT. This codes for CSARPEGSYNSPLHF.

This clonotype was seen a handful of times. The J gene is TRBJ2-3, the V gene TRBV20-1, with 7 bases fitting TRBD1. The trim removed 3 bases at V and 0 bases at J, leaving 6 bases unmatched. Per germline, CDR1 DFQATT and CDR2 SNEGSKA (reference sequence). The CDR3 is 15 amino acids. The CDR3 DNA follows: TGCAGTGCTAGGGGGACAGAGTCTAGCACAGATACGCAGTATTTT. Amino acid sequence: CSARGTESSTDTQYF.

The V and J genes are TRBV5-1 and TRBJ2-3; 9 bases line up with TRBD1. Trimming removed 3 bases from V and 7 bases from J; junction bases left unmatched: 12. This CDR3 has 16 residues. Germline-derived CDR1 and CDR2 are SGHRS and YFSETQ. CDR3 nucleotide sequence: TGCGCCAGCAGCTCAGACCCGGGACAGGGTCAAAATACGCAGTATTTT. As protein: CASSSDPGQGQNTQYF.

V and J are TRBV7-2 and TRBJ2-7; 14 nucleotides agree with TRBD2. The CDR3 has 21 amino acids. V lost 0 bases to trimming and J lost 3 bases; unmatched junction nucleotides: 16. The germline gives CDR1 SGHTA, CDR2 FQGNSA. The CDR3 region has the DNA TGTGCCAGCAGCTTAGCCAACGGACTAGCGGGAGGCTTGGGGATGGGCTACGAGCAGTACTTC. Protein: CASSLANGLAGGLGMGYEQYF.

The chain couples TRBV10-3 to TRBJ1-2; 7 nucleotides match TRBD1. Germline lookup yields CDR1 ENHRY and CDR2 SYGVKD. This CDR3 contains 13 residues. V shed 4 bases, J shed 4 bases, and the junction held 3 bases outside the gene matches. CDR3 sequence: CAISGQGSYGYTF. CDR3 bases: TGTGCCATCAGTGGACAGGGTAGCTATGGCTACACCTTC.

The sample holds a few counts of this clonotype. The chain has TRBV7-9 and TRBJ2-5; weak D call: TRBD2 (6 bases). This CDR3 region has 15 residues. The ends were cut back, 5 bases at V and 0 bases at J, with 13 bases in the middle. Looked up from germline, CDR1 is SEHNR and CDR2 is FQNEAQ (reference sequence). The CDR3 here is CASSRTQRDQETQYF. For the CDR3, the DNA is TGTGCCAGCAGCCGAACCCAGCGGGACCAAGAGACCCAGTACTTC.

This rearrangement joins TRBV29-1 to TRBJ1-1, with D possibly being TRBD1 (6 bases). The CDR3 consists of 15 residues. V lost 6 bases, J lost 1 base, and 18 bases lay in between. The germline gives CDR1 SQVTM, CDR2 ANQGSEA. The CDR3 here is CSVEPGAFTNTEAFF. CDR3 coding DNA: TGCAGCGTCGAACCGGGGGCGTTCACGAACACTGAAGCTTTCTTT.

In its sample, this clonotype was seen many times. This sequence joins TRBV30 and TRBJ2-1; D remains unclear. The CDR3 has 15 residues. The ends were cut back, 0 bases at V and 5 bases at J, with 14 bases in the middle. Looked up from germline, CDR1 is GTSNPN and CDR2 is SVGIG (reference sequence). CDR3 bases: TGTGCCTGGAGTGTACTCAGGCGCACGAACAATGAGCAGTTCTTC. This gives the protein CAWSVLRRTNNEQFF.

This clonotype was found a few times. The rearrangement uses TRBV19 and TRBJ1-2, with 10 bases aligning to TRBD1. Unmatched junction bases numbered 4, after V lost 4 bases and J lost 8 bases. The CDR3 has 13 amino acids. The germline gives CDR1 LNHDA, CDR2 SQIVND (reference sequence). CDR3 amino acids: CASSRDRGEGYTF. The CDR3 nucleotides read TGTGCCAGTAGTAGGGACAGGGGTGAAGGCTACACCTTC.

This clonotype has a count of ten or more. This sequence joins TRBV24-1 and TRBJ2-1; a weak D match, TRBD2 (5 bases). Germline V CDR1 and CDR2: KGHDR, SFDVKD. Trimming stripped 5 bases from V and 7 bases from J, with 11 bases between. The CDR3 extends over 13 amino acids. The CDR3, as DNA: TGTGCCACCAGTGCTCCTCCGGGGAATGAGCAGTTCTTC. Encoded protein: CATSAPPGNEQFF.

The chain carries TRBV4-1 and TRBJ1-2, with 7 bases aligning to TRBD1. Germline lookup yields CDR1 MGHRA and CDR2 YSYEKL. The trim removed 2 bases at V and 6 bases at J, leaving 9 bases unmatched. The CDR3 is made up of 15 amino acids. The chain's CDR3 is CASSQSLQGRDGYTF. Here the CDR3 DNA reads TGCGCCAGCAGCCAATCCTTACAGGGGAGGGATGGCTACACCTTC.

V and J are TRBV20-1 and TRBJ1-5; 7 nucleotides align to TRBD1. The CDR3 runs 13 residues. Germline values: CDR1 DFQATT, CDR2 SNEGSKA (reference sequence). V dropped 4 bases and J dropped 4; count of bases not matched to a gene: 4. In nucleotides, the CDR3 is TGCAGTGCTACCGGGACAGAGAATCAGCCCCAGCATTTT. This gives the protein CSATGTENQPQHF.

This sequence joins TRBV6-1 and TRBJ1-2; no clear D gene. The germline V gene has CDR1 MNHNS and CDR2 SASEGT. The V end lost 3 bases, the J end lost 8 bases, and 22 bases lay between the germline ends. This CDR3 is 16 amino acids long. This CDR3 reads CASSDWEEPQIIGYTF. CDR3 DNA: TGTGCCAGCAGTGACTGGGAGGAACCCCAAATAATAGGCTACACCTTC.

This clonotype was picked up a small number of times. The chain recombines TRBV3-1 with TRBJ2-7; perhaps TRBD1 as D (5 bases). Germline assignment: CDR1 LGHDT and CDR2 YNNKEL (reference sequence). The CDR3 contains 14 residues. V lost 2 bases, J lost 5 bases, and 13 bases lay in between. CDR3 sequence reads: CASSQLGARDEQYF. The CDR3 DNA is TGTGCCAGCAGCCAACTAGGGGCTAGGGACGAGCAGTACTTC.

This chain connects TRBV7-6 to TRBJ1-4, with a possible D match to TRBD1 (5 bases). The CDR3 runs 15 residues. V lost 0 bases to trimming and J lost 5 bases, with 10 bases between them. Germline V lookup: CDR1 SGHVS, CDR2 FNYEAQ. The CDR3 loop is CASSLAQGRNEKLFF. The CDR3 DNA sequence: TGTGCCAGCAGCTTAGCGCAGGGCAGGAATGAAAAACTGTTTTTT. Combining the CDR3 with reference TRBV7-6 and TRBJ1-4 gives the whole variable domain GAGVSQSPRYKVTKRGQDVALRCDPISGHVSLYWYRQALGQGPEFLTYFNYEAQQDKSGLPNDRFSAERPEGSISTLTIQRTEQRDSAMYRCASSLAQGRNEKLFFGSGTQLSVL.

There are a few counts of this clonotype. The J gene is TRBJ2-1, the V gene TRBV24-1; 8 bases match TRBD2. The germline CDR1 and CDR2 sequences are KGHDR and SFDVKD. CDR3 length equals 15 residues. V lost 5 bases to trimming and J lost 6 bases; unmatched junction nucleotides: 8. CDR3 amino acids: CATSAASGSRNEQFF. In DNA, the CDR3 is TGTGCCACCAGTGCCGCCAGCGGGAGTCGCAATGAGCAGTTCTTC.

This clonotype occurred many times. The V and J genes are TRBV5-1 and TRBJ2-1; 10 positions agree with TRBD1. Trimming cost V 6 bases and J 4 bases; bases outside gene matches: 10. This CDR3 is 16 amino acids long. Germline values: CDR1 SGHRS, CDR2 YFSETQ. The CDR3 DNA follows: TGCGCCAGCACCGGACAGGGGGTTATAGGATACAATGAGCAGTTCTTC. Translating it yields CASTGQGVIGYNEQFF. Variable domain in full (rest from reference TRBV5-1 and TRBJ2-1): KAGVTQTPRYLIKTRGQQVTLSCSPISGHRSVSWYQQTPGQGLQFLFEYFSETQRNKGNFPGRFSGRQFSNSRSEMNVSTLELGDSALYLCASTGQGVIGYNEQFFGPGTRLTVL.

The genes are TRBV12-3 or TRBV12-4 and TRBJ1-2; D remains unclear. The germline V and J ends were trimmed by 5 bases and 8 bases, with 18 bases remaining between them. The CDR3 totals 14 residues. This CDR3 is CASSPSGETGGYTF. CDR3 DNA: TGTGCCAGCAGTCCCTCGGGCGAGACGGGGGGCTACACCTTC.

This clonotype was observed a few times. The chain couples TRBV6-2 or TRBV6-3 to TRBJ1-1; D unresolved. The CDR3 is 16 amino acids. V lost 2 bases and J lost 1, with 14 bases in between. The V gene's germline CDR1 is MNHEY and CDR2 SVGEGT. The CDR3 region is CASSYATASWNTEAFF. The DNA of the CDR3 is TGTGCCAGCAGTTACGCCACAGCTAGTTGGAACACTGAAGCTTTCTTT.

This clonotype was found a few times. The V gene is TRBV12-5, the J gene TRBJ1-5; perhaps TRBD1 as D (6 bases). Trimming removed 1 base at V and 3 bases at J, with 13 bases between. The CDR3 is 16 residues long. CDR1 is LGHNT, CDR2 FRNRAP, per germline. The CDR3: CASGLGQAASNQPQHF. The CDR3 DNA follows: TGTGCTAGTGGTTTGGGACAGGCTGCATCCAATCAGCCCCAGCATTTT.

This clonotype was seen only a few times. The chain uses TRBV4-3 and TRBJ2-5; tentatively, D is TRBD2 (7 bases). Trimming took 4 bases from V and 5 from J, leaving 17 bases between them. Looked up from germline, CDR1 is LGHNA and CDR2 is YSLEER. The CDR3 loop spans 15 amino acids. CDR3 region: CASSRGTGRGETQYF. The CDR3 DNA follows: TGCGCCAGCAGCCGAGGCACAGGGAGGGGTGAGACCCAGTACTTC.

This chain links TRBV7-9 with TRBJ1-1, with 9 bases fitting TRBD1. The CDR3 loop spans 17 amino acids. Germline lookup yields CDR1 SEHNR and CDR2 FQNEAQ (reference sequence). V lost 6 bases and J lost 4; bases outside the gene matches: 15. CDR3 nucleotides: TGTGCCAGCAGTTCCGGGACAGGGATTTCGGGGATCACTGAAGCTTTCTTT. Its protein product is CASSSGTGISGITEAFF.